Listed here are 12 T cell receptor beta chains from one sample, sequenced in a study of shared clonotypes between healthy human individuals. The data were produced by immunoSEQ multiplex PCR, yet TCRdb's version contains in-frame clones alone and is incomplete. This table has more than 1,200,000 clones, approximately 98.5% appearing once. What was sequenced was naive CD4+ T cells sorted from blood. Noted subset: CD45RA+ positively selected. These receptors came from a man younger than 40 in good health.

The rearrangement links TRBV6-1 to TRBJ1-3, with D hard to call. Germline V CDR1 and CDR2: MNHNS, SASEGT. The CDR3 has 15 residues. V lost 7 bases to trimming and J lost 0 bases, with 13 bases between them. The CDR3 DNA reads TGTGCCAGCAAACCCGGGTCCACCTCTGGAAACACCATATATTTT. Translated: CASKPGSTSGNTIYF.

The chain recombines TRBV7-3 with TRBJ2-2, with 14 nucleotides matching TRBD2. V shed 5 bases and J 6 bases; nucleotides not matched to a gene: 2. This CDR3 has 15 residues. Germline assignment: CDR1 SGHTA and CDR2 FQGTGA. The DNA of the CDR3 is TGTGCCAGCAGCCAGACTAGCGGGAGGGCCGGGGAGCTGTTTTTT. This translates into CASSQTSGRAGELFF.

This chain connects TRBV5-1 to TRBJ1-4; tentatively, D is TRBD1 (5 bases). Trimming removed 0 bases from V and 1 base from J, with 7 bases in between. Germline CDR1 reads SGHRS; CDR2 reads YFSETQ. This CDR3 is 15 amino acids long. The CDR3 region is CASSLGRGTNEKLFF. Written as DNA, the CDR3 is TGCGCCAGCAGCTTGGGTAGGGGAACTAATGAAAAACTGTTTTTT. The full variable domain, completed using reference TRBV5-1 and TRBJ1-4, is KAGVTQTPRYLIKTRGQQVTLSCSPISGHRSVSWYQQTPGQGLQFLFEYFSETQRNKGNFPGRFSGRQFSNSRSEMNVSTLELGDSALYLCASSLGRGTNEKLFFGSGTQLSVL.

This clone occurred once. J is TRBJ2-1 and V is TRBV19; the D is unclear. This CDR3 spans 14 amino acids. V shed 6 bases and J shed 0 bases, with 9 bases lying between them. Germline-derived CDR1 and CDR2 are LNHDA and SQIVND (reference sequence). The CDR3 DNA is TGTGCCAGTAGGAGGATGAGCTCCTACAATGAGCAGTTCTTC. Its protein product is CASRRMSSYNEQFF.

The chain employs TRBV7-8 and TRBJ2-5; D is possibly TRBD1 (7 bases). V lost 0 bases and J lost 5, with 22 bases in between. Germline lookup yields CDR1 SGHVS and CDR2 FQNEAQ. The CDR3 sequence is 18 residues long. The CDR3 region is CASSLARGGPGDGETQYF. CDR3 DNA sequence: TGTGCCAGCAGCTTAGCGCGAGGGGGCCCGGGAGATGGTGAGACCCAGTACTTC.

CDR3 DNA: TGTGCCAGCAGCCAAGCCGGGACTAGCGGAGAGCAGTACTTC. The encoded protein is CASSQAGTSGEQYF. The chain recombines TRBV14 with TRBJ2-7, with TRBD2 identical over 11 bases. Germline CDR1 is SGHDN and CDR2 is FVKESK. Trimming at V came to 1 base and at J to 7 bases, leaving 3 bases not matched to a gene. The CDR3 runs 14 residues.

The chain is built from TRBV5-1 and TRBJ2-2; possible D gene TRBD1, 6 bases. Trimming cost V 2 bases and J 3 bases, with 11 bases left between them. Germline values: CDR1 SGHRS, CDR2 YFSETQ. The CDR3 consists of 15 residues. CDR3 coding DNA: TGCGCCAGCAGCTTCAGGGGAACGTACACCGGGGAGCTGTTTTTT. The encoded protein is CASSFRGTYTGELFF. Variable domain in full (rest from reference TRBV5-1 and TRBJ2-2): KAGVTQTPRYLIKTRGQQVTLSCSPISGHRSVSWYQQTPGQGLQFLFEYFSETQRNKGNFPGRFSGRQFSNSRSEMNVSTLELGDSALYLCASSFRGTYTGELFFGEGSRLTVL.

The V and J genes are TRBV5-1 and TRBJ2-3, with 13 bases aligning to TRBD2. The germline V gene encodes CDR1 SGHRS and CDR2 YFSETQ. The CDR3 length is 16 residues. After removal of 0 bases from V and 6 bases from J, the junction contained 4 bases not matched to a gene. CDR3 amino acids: CASSLAGLAGTDTQYF. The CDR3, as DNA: TGCGCCAGCAGCTTGGCGGGACTAGCGGGGACGGATACGCAGTATTTT.

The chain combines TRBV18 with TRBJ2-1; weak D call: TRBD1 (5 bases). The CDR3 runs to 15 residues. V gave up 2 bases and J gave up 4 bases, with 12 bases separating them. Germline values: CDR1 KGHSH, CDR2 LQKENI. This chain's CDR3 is CASSPRTRKYNEQFF. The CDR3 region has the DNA TGTGCCAGCTCACCAAGGACAAGGAAATACAATGAGCAGTTCTTC.

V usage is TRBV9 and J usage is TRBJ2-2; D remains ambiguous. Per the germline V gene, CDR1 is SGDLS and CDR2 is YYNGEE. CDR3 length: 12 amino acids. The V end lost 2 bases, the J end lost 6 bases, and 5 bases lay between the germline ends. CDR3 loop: CASSVHPGELFF. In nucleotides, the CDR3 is TGTGCCAGCAGCGTCCACCCCGGGGAGCTGTTTTTT.

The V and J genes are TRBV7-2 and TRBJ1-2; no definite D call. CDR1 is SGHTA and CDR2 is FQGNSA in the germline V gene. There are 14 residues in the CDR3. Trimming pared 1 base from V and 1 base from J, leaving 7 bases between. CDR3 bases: TGTGCCAGCAGCTTAGACAGCGTTAACTATGGCTACACCTTC. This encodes CASSLDSVNYGYTF.

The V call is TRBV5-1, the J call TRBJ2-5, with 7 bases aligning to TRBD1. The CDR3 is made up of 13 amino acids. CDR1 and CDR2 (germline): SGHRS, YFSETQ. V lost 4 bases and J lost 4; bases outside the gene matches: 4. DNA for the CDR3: TGCGCCAGCAGCGGACAGGCGGGAGAGACCCAGTACTTC. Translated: CASSGQAGETQYF.